This TCR beta chain is from a study of shared clonotypes between healthy human individuals. The assay was immunoSEQ multiplex PCR, and TCRdb's table has in-frame clones only and misses some. The sample gives around 1.6 million clones, approximately 98% of which show up once; about 0.45% is in the top ten. V was cut by 0 bases and J by 2 bases, with 12 bases left in between. This CDR3 has 15 amino acids. Germline V lookup: CDR1 SGDLS, CDR2 YYNGEE. A single count supports this clone. The same CDR3 can be traced to other DNA sequences in this sample. The receptor comes from a man aged 25-45 years in good health. Sequencing was done on a sample of naive CD4+ T cells sorted from blood. The subset denotes: CD45RA+ positively selected. V usage is TRBV9 and J usage is TRBJ2-7; D is unclear. The CDR3, as DNA: TGTGCCAGCAGCGTAGGGGGTCCTTCTACCTACGAGCAGTACTTC. It encodes CASSVGGPSTYEQYF.